This entry describes one TCR beta chain. Its antigen has not been determined. Within one base of it there is no much larger clone, and no base qualities were kept. TCRbeta CDR3 regions were amplified from genomic DNA by means of the immunoSEQ Assay, a bias-controlled multiplex PCR. Concerning the study's data processing: The number of nucleated cells in each sample was estimated by amplification of reference gene primers within the assay. Sequence reads were collapsed and filtered to measure the absolute abundance of every unique TCRbeta CDR3 rearrangement. For each sample, productive Simpson clonality was calculated as the square root of Simpson's diversity index over productive rearrangements. This is the immuneACCESS table as TCRdb keeps it, with only in-frame sequences that have V and J called. A part of the clones is gone; compared with another copy, unresolved V genes explain less than half, and the rest is unexplained. That table gives V, J and clone size, and the DNA gave D and trimming. Counted in this sample were 150,000 to 200,000 clones; 65% to 85% of them appeared once. More than 3% of the sample rests with the top ten.

The data derive from a study of blood T cell repertoires in COVID-19 (dated by TCRdb to the early 2020s). Notes on the research overall: Samples from collaborators originated in the United States, Italy and Spain and spanned both the acute and convalescent phases of COVID-19. The prospective study material was composed of cDNA or gDNA derived from T cells, B-cell-depleted T cells, or PBMCs. The dataset comprised deeply sampled blood TCRbeta repertoires from subjects exposed to, actively infected with, or recovered from COVID-19. The repertoires were released in a freely available public database meant as a resource for research on the immune response to SARS-CoV-2. The samples were drawn from the first 160 participants of the ongoing ImmuneRACE study and from about 1,200 subjects provided by 6 global collaborators. Nearly every sample came with metadata listing a de-identified subject ID, COVID-19 status, age in years and sex. Where available, HLA class I and class II types were taken from metadata supplied by the sample provider and were not determined by assay-based typing.

Participants in the prospective study were enrolled through a virtual design, were aged about 18 to 100 years, and lived in approximately 25 United States geographic areas. To assign participants to cohorts, the prospective study relied on clinical history that participants themselves reported in a screening survey and a study questionnaire. A participant counted as exposed if, within 2 weeks of entering the study, that participant had been in contact with someone who had a PCR-confirmed or clinician-diagnosed COVID-19 case. Mobile phlebotomists in the prospective study collected whole blood, serum and a nasopharyngeal or oropharyngeal swab from every participant. Prospective study participants could optionally give additional blood draws and questionnaires over an approximately 2-month period. Blood samples from the prospective study were shipped frozen or at room temperature prior to DNA extraction.

V lost 4 bases and J lost 4 bases; the stretch between them is 14 bases long. The CDR3 holds 14 amino acids from the cysteine to the phenylalanine. The only DNA kept is the CDR3, 42 bases in frame from the first base. From the germline V gene, CDR1 is KGHSH and CDR2 is LQKENI. Study-level results and caveats: The quantity of clinical and demographic metadata differed by source and by participant and was supplied without curation.

Material: PBMCs or T cells enriched from blood (not recorded which). This chain is built from TRBV18 and TRBJ2-7, and the D gene may be TRBD2, 6 bases matching. The source is a woman aged 25 to 39 who had been exposed to COVID-19. The CDR3 region has the sequence CASSLNRDSYEQYF. The DNA sequence is as follows: TGTGCCAGCTCACTGAACCGGGACTCGTACGAGCAGTACTTC.